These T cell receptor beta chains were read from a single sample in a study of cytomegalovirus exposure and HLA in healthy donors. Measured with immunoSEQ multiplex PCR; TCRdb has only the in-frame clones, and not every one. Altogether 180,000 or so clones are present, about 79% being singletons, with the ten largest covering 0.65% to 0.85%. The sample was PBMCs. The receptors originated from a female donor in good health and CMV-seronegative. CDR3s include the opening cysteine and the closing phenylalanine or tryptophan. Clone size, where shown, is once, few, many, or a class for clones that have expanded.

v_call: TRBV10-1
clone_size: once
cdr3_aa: CASRPGQPNTEAFF

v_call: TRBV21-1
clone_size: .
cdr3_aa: CASSKSKEQPQHF

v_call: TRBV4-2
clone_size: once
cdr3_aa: CASSQDLAGPLGTDTQYF

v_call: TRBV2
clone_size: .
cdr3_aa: CASSGWREGNEQFF

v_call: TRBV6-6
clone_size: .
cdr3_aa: CASSYMQGTYEQYF

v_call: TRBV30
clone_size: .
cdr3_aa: CAWTGGFYNEQFF

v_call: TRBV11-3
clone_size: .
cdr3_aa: CASTLETGHTGELFF

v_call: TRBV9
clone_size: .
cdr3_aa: CASSPRTGWAYEQYF

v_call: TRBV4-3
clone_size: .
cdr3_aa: CASSQDPFGGANEKLFF

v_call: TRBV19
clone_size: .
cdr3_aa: CASSREVYNEQFF

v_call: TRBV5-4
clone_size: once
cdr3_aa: CASSLLGEGEGNSPLHF

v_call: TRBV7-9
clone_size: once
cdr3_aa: CSSSLPPGRGFTYEQYF

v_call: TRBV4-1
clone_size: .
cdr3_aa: CASSRTYQREGLGYEQYF

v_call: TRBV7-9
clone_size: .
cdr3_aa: CASSQSAGGFYEQYF

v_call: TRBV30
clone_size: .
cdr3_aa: CAWRPKIKTDEAFF

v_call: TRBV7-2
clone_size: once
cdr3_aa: CASSSYRGDYGYTF

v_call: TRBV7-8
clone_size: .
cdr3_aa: CASGTGQGYGYTF

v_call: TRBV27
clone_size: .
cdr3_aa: CASSFPTGGEQYF

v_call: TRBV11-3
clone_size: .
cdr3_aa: CASSSGTSGSYEQFF

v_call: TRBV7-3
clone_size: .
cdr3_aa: CASSLRLSGGGTDTQYF

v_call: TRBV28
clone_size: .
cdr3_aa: CASIFDRGRAEAFF

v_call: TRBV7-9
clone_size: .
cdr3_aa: CASSYGTGGEKLFF

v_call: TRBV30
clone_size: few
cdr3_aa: CAWSGLTGGGYTF

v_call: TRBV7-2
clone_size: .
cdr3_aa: CASSLGPTAPYEQYF

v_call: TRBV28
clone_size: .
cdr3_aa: CASSRGQRGNTIYF

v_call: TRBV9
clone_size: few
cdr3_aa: CASSPSSGYTGELFF

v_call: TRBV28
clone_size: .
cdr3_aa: CASSSGVRSNQPQHF

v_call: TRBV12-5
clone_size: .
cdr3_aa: CASGLNWALNTEAFF

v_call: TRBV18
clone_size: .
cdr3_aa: CASRDSDNEKLFF

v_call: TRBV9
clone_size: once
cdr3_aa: CASSLRGQGRVGGKQYF

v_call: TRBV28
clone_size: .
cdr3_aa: CASKLLRTDTQYF

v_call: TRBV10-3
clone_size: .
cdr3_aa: CAIMGGGATNSSYEQYF

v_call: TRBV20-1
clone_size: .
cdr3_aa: CSAESGEQYF

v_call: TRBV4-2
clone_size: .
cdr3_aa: CASSQKGTLNEQFF

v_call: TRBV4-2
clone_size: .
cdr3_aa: CASSLGGSTDTQYF

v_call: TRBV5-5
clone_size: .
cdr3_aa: CASSLRTSGDNEQFF

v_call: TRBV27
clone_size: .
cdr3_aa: CASKSLNPTDTQYF

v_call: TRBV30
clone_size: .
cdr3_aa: CAWSREGTEAFF

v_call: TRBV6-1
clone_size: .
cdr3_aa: CASIEPGSYGYTF

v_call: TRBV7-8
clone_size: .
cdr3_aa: CASSSSYNTEAFF

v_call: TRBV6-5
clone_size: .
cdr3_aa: CASSYSRDIRTTIYF